This is a list of T cell receptor beta chains from one sample in a study of blood T cell repertoires in COVID-19. Repertoires were generated with immunoSEQ multiplex PCR, while TCRdb's copy carries only in-frame clones and drops some. The sample gives tens of thousands of clones, roughly 80% of which show up once; 10% to 15% is in the top ten. Sequenced material: peripheral blood. The receptors stem from a human donor in a cohort sampled during active COVID-19. Each CDR3 is given with its conserved first and last residue. Each record gives: V gene, clone size, D gene, J gene, CDR3 DNA, CDR3 protein. A D gene is named only where the DNA matches it firmly. Expanded clones are given a class, and other clones once, few, many or no size at all.

V gene: TRBV27; clone size: NA; D gene: TRBD1; J gene: TRBJ1-5; CDR3 DNA: TGTGCCAGCCGGGCAGGGGGGTCAGGTCAGCCCCAGCATTTT; CDR3 protein: CASRAGGSGQPQHF
V gene: TRBV19; clone size: NA; D gene: NA; J gene: TRBJ1-2; CDR3 DNA: TGTGCCACTAGGCAGAAGTCTAACTATGGCTACACCTTC; CDR3 protein: CATRQKSNYGYTF
V gene: TRBV10-1; clone size: few; D gene: TRBD1; J gene: TRBJ1-5; CDR3 DNA: TGCGCCAGCAGTGGGACAGGGAACCAGCCCCAGCATTTT; CDR3 protein: CASSGTGNQPQHF
V gene: TRBV4-1; clone size: NA; D gene: NA; J gene: TRBJ1-2; CDR3 DNA: TGCGCCAGCAGCCAAGATGCAGGTGAGGGTAACTATGGCTACACCTTC; CDR3 protein: CASSQDAGEGNYGYTF
V gene: TRBV14; clone size: NA; D gene: NA; J gene: TRBJ2-5; CDR3 DNA: TGTGCCAGCAGCCAAGGACGGACAGAGGAGACCCAGTACTTC; CDR3 protein: CASSQGRTEETQYF
V gene: TRBV4-2; clone size: NA; D gene: TRBD1; J gene: TRBJ1-2; CDR3 DNA: TGTGCCAGCAGCCAAGAACCGACAGGGGGTTATGGCTACACCTTC; CDR3 protein: CASSQEPTGGYGYTF
V gene: TRBV25-1; clone size: NA; D gene: TRBD1; J gene: TRBJ2-5; CDR3 DNA: TGTGCCAGCAGTTCTCCGGGACAGGGGGCTGGAGAGACCCAGTACTTC; CDR3 protein: CASSSPGQGAGETQYF
V gene: TRBV10-2; clone size: few; D gene: NA; J gene: TRBJ1-6; CDR3 DNA: TGCGCCACAAGGGGGGGTTATAATTCACCCCTCCACTTT; CDR3 protein: CATRGGYNSPLHF
V gene: TRBV11-1; clone size: NA; D gene: NA; J gene: TRBJ1-3; CDR3 DNA: TGTGCCAGCAGCCTACGAGGACAGAGCTCTGGAAACACCATATATTTT; CDR3 protein: CASSLRGQSSGNTIYF
V gene: TRBV6-5; clone size: NA; D gene: NA; J gene: TRBJ2-7; CDR3 DNA: TGTGCCAGCAGCCAGTCGTACGAGCAGTACTTC; CDR3 protein: CASSQSYEQYF
V gene: TRBV30; clone size: NA; D gene: NA; J gene: TRBJ1-2; CDR3 DNA: TGTGCCTGGGGGGAGAACTATGGCTACACCTTC; CDR3 protein: CAWGENYGYTF
V gene: TRBV5-4; clone size: NA; D gene: TRBD1; J gene: TRBJ1-3; CDR3 DNA: TGTGCCAGCAGCAGACAGGGGCCATCCTCTGGAAACACCATATATTTT; CDR3 protein: CASSRQGPSSGNTIYF
V gene: TRBV5-1; clone size: NA; D gene: NA; J gene: TRBJ2-5; CDR3 DNA: TGCGCCAGCAGCTCCGACAGTCTGCAAGAGACCCAGTACTTC; CDR3 protein: CASSSDSLQETQYF
V gene: TRBV7-9; clone size: NA; D gene: TRBD1; J gene: TRBJ1-2; CDR3 DNA: TGTGCCAGCAGTGTGGACAGGGGGCTCTATGGCTACACCTTC; CDR3 protein: CASSVDRGLYGYTF
V gene: TRBV28; clone size: few; D gene: TRBD1; J gene: TRBJ1-5; CDR3 DNA: TGTGCCAGCAGTGGAGGACAGGGGCCGACTAGCAATCAGCCCCAGCATTTT; CDR3 protein: CASSGGQGPTSNQPQHF
V gene: TRBV3-1/TRBV3-2; clone size: NA; D gene: TRBD1; J gene: TRBJ2-5; CDR3 DNA: TGTGCCAGCAGCCAATACAAAATGGGACAGCAAGAGACCCAGTACTTC; CDR3 protein: CASSQYKMGQQETQYF
V gene: TRBV11-3; clone size: NA; D gene: NA; J gene: TRBJ2-3; CDR3 DNA: TGTGCCAGCAGCTTAGGCGGCAGGACAACAGATACGCAGTATTTT; CDR3 protein: CASSLGGRTTDTQYF
V gene: TRBV7-2; clone size: once; D gene: TRBD1; J gene: TRBJ2-7; CDR3 DNA: TGTGCCAGCAGCTGGGGACAGAGAAACTACGAGCAGTACTTC; CDR3 protein: CASSWGQRNYEQYF
V gene: TRBV28; clone size: NA; D gene: TRBD1; J gene: TRBJ1-1; CDR3 DNA: TGTGCCAGCGGACAGGGGGCGAGAATGAACACTGAAGCTTTCTTT; CDR3 protein: CASGQGARMNTEAFF